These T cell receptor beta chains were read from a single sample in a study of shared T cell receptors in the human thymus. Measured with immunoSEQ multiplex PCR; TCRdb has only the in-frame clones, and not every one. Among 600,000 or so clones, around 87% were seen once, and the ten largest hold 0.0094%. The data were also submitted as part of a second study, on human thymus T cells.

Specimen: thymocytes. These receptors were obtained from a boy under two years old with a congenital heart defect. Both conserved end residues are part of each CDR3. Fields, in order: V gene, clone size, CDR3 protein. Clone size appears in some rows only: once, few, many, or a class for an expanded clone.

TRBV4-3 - CASSQGAENDTQYF
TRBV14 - CASRQSKGGQDGYTF
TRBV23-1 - CASSMGSSGYEQYF
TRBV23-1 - CASSPADTEAFF
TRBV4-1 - CASSQGEGLADSNEQFF
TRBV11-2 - CASSLDPLAGGRTAF
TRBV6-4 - CASSRDRGYEQYF
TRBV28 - CASKGGRLGRGTDTQYF
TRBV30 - CAWTLWDSFQETQYF
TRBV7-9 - CASSHVPGLPGRTDTQYF
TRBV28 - CASTPPNRGRGNTEAFF
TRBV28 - CASSRDRLSSEQYF
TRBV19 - CASSRGLAPRYEQYF
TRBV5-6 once CASRPSGGQETQYF
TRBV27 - CASQPGHSYEQYF
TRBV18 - CASSPSSRTRNEQYF
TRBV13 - CASSLERGPYEQYF
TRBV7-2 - CASSSSGKSSYNEQFF
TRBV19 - CASSIDSGGELFF
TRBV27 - CASSVKREYNKNIQYF
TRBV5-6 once CASSLRDRVSGELFF
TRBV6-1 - CASSEAPGGTEAFF
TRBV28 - CASSPPAPGLQNTGELFF
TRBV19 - CASSGAEYSNQPQHF
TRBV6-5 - CASSYSDWRDSPLHF
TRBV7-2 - CASSLARGGPMDTQYF
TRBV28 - CASSVVRRPRGCRPYEQYF
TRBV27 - CASSLGASGASVTGELFF
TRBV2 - CASGEREISDTQYF
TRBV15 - CATSRDWTGNGSRLFF
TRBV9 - CASSLTSGRAPYNEQFF
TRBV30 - CAWSVRPPTGGNYEQYF
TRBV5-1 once CASRWGQNTEAFF
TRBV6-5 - CASSPVAGGEETQYF
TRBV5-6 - CASSQGQFTEAFF
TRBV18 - CASSPVRGGPQHF
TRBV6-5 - CASSSTSGRDTQYF
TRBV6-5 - CASSLLRGDTQYF
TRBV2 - CASVNWSSYEQYF
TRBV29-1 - CSVMASRGSPLHF